Described below is a single TCR beta chain sequence and its context. This clonotype was counted at least ten times. The specificity of this receptor is unknown. One base away there is no much larger clone; base qualities are not given. The germline V gene encodes CDR1 SGHVS and CDR2 FNYEAQ. The CDR3 starts with the cysteine, ends with the phenylalanine, and has 15 residues. Kept here is only the CDR3 DNA, which spans 45 bases and is read in frame from base 1. V was cut back by 3 bases and J by 2 bases, leaving a gap of 13 bases between them. The treatment or condition label of this sample denotes: allogeneic hematopoietic cell transplantation with graft depleted of TCRalphabeta T cells and CD19 B cells. TCRalphabeta/CD19-depleted allogeneic hematopoietic cell grafts were given to the transplant recipients, all of whom were children. These data originate in a study of T-cell reconstitution after alpha-beta-depleted transplantation in children (dated by TCRdb to 2016 to 2017). With respect to the entire study: The study quantitatively tracked T-cell immune reconstitution after TCRalphabeta/CD19-depleted allogeneic hematopoietic cell transplantation in children using TCR repertoire profiling. Here is what the overall study found, with its caveats: In some patients, the high TCRbeta diversity seen at day 60 was put down to recipient T cells and intrathymic progenitors that had survived conditioning. Apparently early alphabetaT-cell count recovery about two months after transplant reportedly relied on only several hundred rapidly expanded clones derived from non-depleted graft cells. Over the following months the frequencies of hyperexpanded clones went down, and after one year T-cell counts and TCRbeta diversity were mostly credited to newly produced T cells.

Library preparation used PCR. TCRdb lists the instrument as Illumina HiSeq 2500. To normalize quantification of the TCRbeta repertoire, the TCR libraries were built with molecular barcoding that relied on unique molecular identifiers. TCRdb cleaned the public reads at Q25 with fastp, built clones with MiXCR and kept in-frame beta chains. Every entry covers one CDR3 protein and lists the most common genes and DNA from its rows. This sample is represented by almost 500,000 distinct CDR3 sequences; roughly a tenth of them were singletons. The ten top clones hold just over 2% of the sample. The clonotype comes from a child between 2 and 9 years old with inherited bone marrow failure, due to receive a stem cell transplant. The specimen comprised PBMCs, sampled before TCRalphabeta/CD19-depleted stem cell transplant. Recombination linked TRBV7-6 to TRBJ1-2; the D gene is perhaps TRBD1, on 6 matching bases. Here the CDR3 is given as CASSLTDRTNYGYTF. The nucleotides are TGTGCCAGCAGCTTGACCGACAGGACGAACTATGGCTACACCTTC.